The 17 T cell receptor beta chains presented below share a single source sample, sequenced in a study of T-cell reconstitution after alpha-beta-depleted transplantation in children. A library of TCRbeta sequences, prepared with unique molecular identifiers, was generated. TCRdb independently ran MiXCR on the PCR reads; one entry per CDR3 protein. The repertoire consists of some 500,000 distinct CDR3 sequences, with about 31% occurring once and the leading ten covering less than 2.5%. The source was PBMCs from the stem cell graft donor, collected from the stem cell graft. These receptors came from a human donor who donated a stem cell graft to a child with aplastic anemia.

The rearrangement joins TRBV15 to TRBJ1-6, with D tentatively TRBD1 (5 bases). V lost 2 bases and J lost 1, with 9 bases in between. The CDR3 extends over 16 amino acids. In germline, CDR1 is LNHNV, CDR2 YYDKDF (reference sequence). CDR3: CATSRLRGSYNSPLHF. In DNA form, the CDR3 reads TGTGCCACCAGCAGATTAAGGGGATCCTATAATTCACCCCTCCACTTT.

This chain joins TRBV19 and TRBJ2-5; tentative D call: TRBD1 (6 bases). Germline-derived CDR1 and CDR2 are LNHDA and SQIVND (reference sequence). With 8 bases removed from V and 0 bases from J, the gap between germline ends came to 10 bases. This CDR3 has 13 residues. The CDR3 DNA sequence: TGTGCCAGTGGTAGACAGGACCAAGAGACCCAGTACTTC. Translating gives CASGRQDQETQYF. The full variable domain, in which reference TRBV19 and TRBJ2-5 provide the parts outside the CDR3, is DGGITQSPKYLFRKEGQNVTLSCEQNLNHDAMYWYRQDPGQGLRLIYYSQIVNDFQKGDIAEGYSVSREKKESFPLTVTSAQKNPTAFYLCASGRQDQETQYFGPGTRLLVL.

This chain links TRBV6-2 or TRBV6-3 with TRBJ2-3; D is uncertain. In germline, CDR1 is MNHEY, CDR2 SVGEGT. The V end was cut by 3 bases, the J end by 5 bases, with 6 bases between. The CDR3 has 12 residues. The CDR3 coding sequence is TGTGCCAGCAGTTATACGGGAGATACGCAGTATTTT. As protein: CASSYTGDTQYF.

V is TRBV29-1 and J is TRBJ1-1; D might be TRBD1 (6 bases). CDR1 and CDR2 (germline): SQVTM, ANQGSEA. With 4 bases removed from V and 0 bases from J, the gap between germline ends came to 15 bases. CDR3 size: 15 residues. CDR3 loop: CSVGTGSSMNTEAFF. DNA for the CDR3: TGCAGCGTTGGAACAGGGAGCTCCATGAACACTGAAGCTTTCTTT.

In DNA form, the CDR3 reads TGTGCCAGCAGCTTGGTCGTCAGCTCCTACGAGCAGTACGTC. It encodes CASSLVVSSYEQYV. The V call is TRBV5-5, the J call TRBJ2-7; D remains ambiguous. This CDR3 contains 14 residues. Trimming pared 0 bases from V and 0 bases from J, leaving 7 bases between. Germline lookup yields CDR1 SGHKS and CDR2 YYEKEE (reference sequence).

This clonotype has only a few counts. J is TRBJ1-5 and V is TRBV29-1; 9 nucleotides agree with TRBD1. Germline loops: CDR1 SQVTM, CDR2 ANQGSEA. The CDR3 is 13 amino acids. Losses at the gene ends were 5 bases for V and 6 bases for J; bases not matched to a gene: 5. The CDR3 bases are TGCAGCGTTCTGGACAGGGGAGTTCAGCCCCAGCATTTT. As protein: CSVLDRGVQPQHF.

The rearrangement links TRBV11-2 to TRBJ1-3; D uncertain. CDR1 and CDR2 (germline): SGHAT, FQNNGV. This CDR3 has 20 residues. With 2 bases removed from V and 0 bases from J, the gap between germline ends came to 23 bases. CDR3 nucleotide sequence: TGTGCCAGCAGCTTAAAGCCAGTACTCGCAAGCAGATTCTCTGGAAACACCATATATTTT. Translating gives CASSLKPVLASRFSGNTIYF.

The chain has TRBV6-4 and TRBJ2-2; 9 bases are a match to TRBD1. CDR1 is MRHNA, CDR2 SNTAGT, per germline. V was pared by 6 bases and J by 9 bases, with 14 bases of the junction left unmatched. The CDR3 totals 16 residues. DNA for the CDR3: TGTGCCAGCAGCGACACCGGGACAGGGACATCCCGGGAGCTGTTTTTT. Amino acid sequence: CASSDTGTGTSRELFF.

This chain links TRBV7-9 with TRBJ1-1; D not resolved. Germline V gives CDR1 SEHNR, CDR2 FQNEAQ (reference sequence). The CDR3 is made up of 14 amino acids. V lost 7 bases to trimming and J lost 0 bases, with 12 bases between them. CDR3 protein: CASTPSGMNTEAFF. DNA for the CDR3: TGTGCCAGCACCCCCTCGGGTATGAACACTGAAGCTTTCTTT. The whole variable domain, filled in from reference TRBV7-9 and TRBJ1-1, reads DTGVSQNPRHKITKRGQNVTFRCDPISEHNRLYWYRQTLGQGPEFLTYFQNEAQLEKSRLLSDRFSAERPKGSFSTLEIQRTEQGDSAMYLCASTPSGMNTEAFFGQGTRLTVV.

The V call is TRBV12-3 or TRBV12-4, the J call TRBJ2-2; D unresolved. Trimming removed 3 bases at V and 8 bases at J, with 7 bases between. The CDR3 contains 12 residues. CDR3 DNA sequence: TGTGCCAGCAGTTTTGTTGAAGGGGAGCTGTTTTTT. Residues: CASSFVEGELFF.

The chain carries TRBV4-2 and TRBJ2-1, with D perhaps matching TRBD2 (6 bases). The CDR3 length is 15 residues. CDR1 and CDR2 from the germline V gene are LGHNA and YNFKEQ. Trimming took 7 bases from V and 7 from J, leaving 20 bases between them. Here the CDR3 reads CASTQERRAVNEQFF. DNA for the CDR3: TGTGCCAGCACCCAGGAGAGGAGGGCGGTGAATGAGCAGTTCTTC.

The V and J genes are TRBV25-1 and TRBJ2-1; 7 positions agree with TRBD2. Per germline, CDR1 MGHDK and CDR2 SYGVNS. This CDR3 contains 13 residues. V lost 6 bases and J lost 8; bases outside the gene matches: 7. CDR3 DNA sequence: TGTGCCAGCAGACACCTCACTAGCGATGAGCAGTTCTTC. This encodes CASRHLTSDEQFF.

The chain couples TRBV24-1 to TRBJ2-2, with D unresolved. V was shortened by 8 bases and J by 0 bases, with 6 bases between the two germline ends. Germline CDR1 is KGHDR and CDR2 is SFDVKD. The CDR3 extends over 13 amino acids. DNA for the CDR3: TGTGCCACCAAGGACGCGAACACCGGGGAGCTGTTTTTT. It encodes CATKDANTGELFF.

The V and J genes are TRBV27 and TRBJ2-7, with D perhaps TRBD1 or TRBD2 (5 bases each). Germline CDR1 and CDR2: MNHEY and SMNVEV (reference sequence). The CDR3 runs 15 residues. V was cut by 2 bases and J by 1 base, with 12 bases left in between. The CDR3 sequence: CASSLGDHRSYEQYF. The CDR3 bases are TGTGCCAGCAGTTTAGGGGACCACAGATCCTACGAGCAGTACTTC.

The V and J genes are TRBV6-2 or TRBV6-3 and TRBJ2-7; 9 bases line up with TRBD1. The CDR3 spans 15 residues. The trim removed 1 base at V and 6 bases at J, leaving 7 bases unmatched. Germline V lookup: CDR1 MNHEY, CDR2 SVGEGT. The chain's CDR3 is CASSYLGQGGGEQYV. The CDR3 DNA is TGTGCCAGCAGTTACTTGGGACAGGGAGGCGGCGAGCAGTACGTC.

This clonotype was counted a few times. The rearrangement joins TRBV7-2 to TRBJ1-4; tentative D call: TRBD1 (6 bases). The V gene's germline CDR1 is SGHTA and CDR2 FQGNSA. V shed 4 bases and J shed 7 bases, with 16 bases lying between them. The CDR3 loop spans 15 amino acids. CDR3 DNA: TGTGCCAGCAGCTACGTACAGGGCGGAGGTGAAAAACTGTTTTTT. Translated: CASSYVQGGGEKLFF.

This clonotype was counted only a few times. The chain links TRBV19 to TRBJ2-3, with 12 bases identical to TRBD2. V shed 3 bases and J 4 bases; nucleotides not matched to a gene: 2. The CDR3 extends over 15 amino acids. Germline CDR1 and CDR2: LNHDA and SQIVND (reference sequence). CDR3 sequence reads: CASSIGLAGSDTQYF. In DNA, the CDR3 is TGTGCCAGTAGTATTGGACTAGCGGGATCAGATACGCAGTATTTT.